The 10 T cell receptor beta chains below all came from one sample that was sequenced in a study of shared clonotypes between healthy human individuals. This table comes from immunoSEQ multiplex PCR, and its TCRdb copy is limited to in-frame clones, with some not included. Of about 2 million clones in the sample, 95% were seen once. Sample: naive CD4+ T cells sorted from blood. Subset meaning: CD45RA+ positively selected. The receptors were sampled from a man between 18 and 29 years old in good health.

This rearrangement joins TRBV4-3 to TRBJ1-6, with TRBD1 matching 10 bases. The CDR3 totals 20 residues. V gave up 3 bases and J gave up 1 base; unmatched junction bases: 12. Germline values: CDR1 LGHNA, CDR2 YSLEER. CDR3 loop: CASSHKTGTGVGSYNSPLHF. CDR3 sequence (DNA): TGCGCCAGCAGCCACAAAACCGGGACAGGGGTCGGGTCCTATAATTCACCCCTCCACTTT.

The chain links TRBV7-2 to TRBJ2-5, with D perhaps matching TRBD2 (5 bases). Trimming left V 2 bases short and J 2 bases short, with 15 bases between. The CDR3 contains 16 residues. CDR1 and CDR2 (germline): SGHTA, FQGNSA. CDR3 nucleotide sequence: TGTGCCAGCAGCTTACTCCGGGGTGAGCTACAAGAGACCCAGTACTTC. This codes for CASSLLRGELQETQYF.

The gene calls are TRBV6-1 and TRBJ2-3; D is perhaps TRBD1 (7 bases). The length of the CDR3 is 15 residues. Between the trimmed V and J ends, which lost 2 bases and 4 bases, there was a span of 13 bases. Germline CDR1 is MNHNS and CDR2 is SASEGT. CDR3 sequence (DNA): TGTGCCAGCAGTGAAAGGAGGGGGCGCTCAGATACGCAGTATTTT. Protein: CASSERRGRSDTQYF.

A remark on this clone: The same CDR3 is also encoded by other DNA sequences in this sample. The chain joins TRBV7-9 to TRBJ2-5; 9 bases are shared with TRBD2. The length of the CDR3 is 16 residues. Germline-derived CDR1 and CDR2 are SEHNR and FQNEAQ (reference sequence). V trimming: 1 base; J trimming: 0 bases; junction bases outside the gene matches: 3. This CDR3 reads CASSLELAGYQETQYF. DNA for the CDR3: TGTGCCAGCAGCTTAGAGCTAGCGGGGTACCAAGAGACCCAGTACTTC.

This chain connects TRBV6-1 to TRBJ2-1; 7 bases are shared with TRBD1. The CDR3 is 15 residues long. The germline V gene has CDR1 MNHNS and CDR2 SASEGT. Unmatched junction bases numbered 3, after V lost 4 bases and J lost 0 bases. The CDR3 is CASSGQGSSYNEQFF. DNA of the CDR3: TGTGCCAGCAGTGGACAGGGTAGCTCCTACAATGAGCAGTTCTTC.

The rearrangement joins TRBV2 to TRBJ1-1; TRBD1 might be the D (6 bases). Germline V CDR1 and CDR2: SNHLY, FYNNEI. V was pared by 6 bases and J by 4 bases, with 18 bases between. CDR3 length equals 15 residues. The CDR3 here is CASSTHRAYGTEAFF. CDR3 nucleotide sequence: TGTGCCAGCAGCACCCACAGGGCTTATGGCACTGAAGCTTTCTTT. Filled out from reference TRBV2 and TRBJ1-1, the complete variable domain reads EPEVTQTPSHQVTQMGQEVILRCVPISNHLYFYWYRQILGQKVEFLVSFYNNEISEKSEIFDDQFSVERPDGSNFTLKIRSTKLEDSAMYFCASSTHRAYGTEAFFGQGTRLTVV.

The sample holds one count of this clone. The chain employs TRBV2 and TRBJ1-5; TRBD1 is a possible D gene (6 bases). The CDR3 runs 15 residues. The germline V gene encodes CDR1 SNHLY and CDR2 FYNNEI. With 4 bases removed from V and 1 base from J, the gap between germline ends came to 11 bases. CDR3 amino acids: CASSVRGDSNQPQHF. The CDR3 bases are TGTGCCAGCAGTGTCAGGGGTGACAGCAATCAGCCCCAGCATTTT.

The chain combines TRBV19 with TRBJ2-7, with 7 bases that match TRBD1. CDR3 size: 14 residues. J lost 2 bases, V lost 5 bases, and 6 bases had no gene match. CDR1 and CDR2 (germline): LNHDA, SQIVND (reference sequence). The CDR3 DNA reads TGTGCCAGTAGTGGCCGGGACAGACCCTACGAGCAGTACTTC. Translation: CASSGRDRPYEQYF.

The chain combines TRBV2 with TRBJ2-2; D gene uncertain. This CDR3 is built from 13 residues. Germline values: CDR1 SNHLY, CDR2 FYNNEI. V was pared by 7 bases and J by 1 base, with 7 bases between. The CDR3 coding sequence is TGTGCCAGCAAGTACAGGAACACCGGGGAGCTGTTTTTT. It encodes CASKYRNTGELFF.

The rearrangement links TRBV11-2 to TRBJ2-7; perhaps TRBD1 as D (5 bases). The CDR3 has 15 residues. CDR1 and CDR2 from the germline V gene are SGHAT and FQNNGV. The V gene lost 5 bases and the J gene lost 6 bases, with 20 bases spanning the gap. CDR3 nucleotide sequence: TGTGCCAGCAGCCGCCCCTGGCAGGGTAGTAGCGAGCAGTACTTC. Residues: CASSRPWQGSSEQYF. Full variable domain (remainder filled in from reference TRBV11-2 and TRBJ2-7): EAGVAQSPRYKIIEKRQSVAFWCNPISGHATLYWYQQILGQGPKLLIQFQNNGVVDDSQLPKDRFSAERLKGVDSTLKIQPAKLEDSAVYLCASSRPWQGSSEQYFGPGTRLTVT.